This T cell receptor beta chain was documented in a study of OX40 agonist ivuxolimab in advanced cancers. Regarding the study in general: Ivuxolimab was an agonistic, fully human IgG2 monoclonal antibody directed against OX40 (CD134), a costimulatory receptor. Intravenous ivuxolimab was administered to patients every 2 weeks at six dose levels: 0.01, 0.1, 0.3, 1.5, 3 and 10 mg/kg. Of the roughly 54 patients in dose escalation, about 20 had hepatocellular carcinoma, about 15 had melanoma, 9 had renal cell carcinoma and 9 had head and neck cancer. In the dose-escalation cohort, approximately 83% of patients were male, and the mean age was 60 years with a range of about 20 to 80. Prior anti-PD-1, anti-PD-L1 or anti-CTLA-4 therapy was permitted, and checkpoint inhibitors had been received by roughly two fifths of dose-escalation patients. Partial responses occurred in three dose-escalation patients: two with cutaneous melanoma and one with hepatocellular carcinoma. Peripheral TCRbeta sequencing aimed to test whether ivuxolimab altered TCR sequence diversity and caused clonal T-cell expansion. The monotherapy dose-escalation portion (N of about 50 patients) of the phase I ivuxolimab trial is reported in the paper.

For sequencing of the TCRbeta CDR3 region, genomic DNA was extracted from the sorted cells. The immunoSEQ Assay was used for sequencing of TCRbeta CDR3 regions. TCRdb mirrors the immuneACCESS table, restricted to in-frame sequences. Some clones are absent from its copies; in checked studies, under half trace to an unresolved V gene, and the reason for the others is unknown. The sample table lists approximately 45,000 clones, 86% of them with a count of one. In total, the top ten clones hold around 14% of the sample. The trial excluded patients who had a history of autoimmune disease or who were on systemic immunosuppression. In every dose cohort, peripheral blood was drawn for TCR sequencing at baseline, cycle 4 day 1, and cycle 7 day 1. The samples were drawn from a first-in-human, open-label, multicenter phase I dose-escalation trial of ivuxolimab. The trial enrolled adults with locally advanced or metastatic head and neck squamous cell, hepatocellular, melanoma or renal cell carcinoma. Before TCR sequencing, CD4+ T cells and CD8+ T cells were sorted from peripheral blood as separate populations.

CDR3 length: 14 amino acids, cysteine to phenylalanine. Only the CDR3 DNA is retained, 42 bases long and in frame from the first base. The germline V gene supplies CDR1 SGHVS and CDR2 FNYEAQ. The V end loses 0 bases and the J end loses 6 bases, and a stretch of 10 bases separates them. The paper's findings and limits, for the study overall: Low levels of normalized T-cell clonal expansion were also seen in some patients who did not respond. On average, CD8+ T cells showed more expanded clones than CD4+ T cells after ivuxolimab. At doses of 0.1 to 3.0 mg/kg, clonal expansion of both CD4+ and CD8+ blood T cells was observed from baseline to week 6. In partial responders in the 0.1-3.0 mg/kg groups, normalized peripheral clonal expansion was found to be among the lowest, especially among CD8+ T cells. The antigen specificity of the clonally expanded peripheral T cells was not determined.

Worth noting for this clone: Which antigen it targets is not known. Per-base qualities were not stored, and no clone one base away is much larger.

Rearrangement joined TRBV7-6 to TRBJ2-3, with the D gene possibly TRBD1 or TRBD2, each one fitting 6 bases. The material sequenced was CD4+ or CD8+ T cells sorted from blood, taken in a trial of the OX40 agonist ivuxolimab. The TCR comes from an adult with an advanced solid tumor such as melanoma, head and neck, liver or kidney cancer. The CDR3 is CASSLARGVDTQYF. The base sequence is TGTGCCAGCAGCTTAGCAAGGGGGGTGGATACGCAGTATTTT.